This is a list of T cell receptor beta chains from one sample in a study of T cell changes during pregnancy in multiple sclerosis. The protocol was immunoSEQ multiplex PCR, while the TCRdb copy is restricted to in-frame clones and leaves out a portion. This sample has about 42,000 clones, with 80% to 90% found just once. Sequenced here: CD4+ T cells from peripheral blood mononuclear cells, sampled before pregnancy. These receptors all stem from a female donor with multiple sclerosis, enrolled in a pregnancy study. Each CDR3 is given with its conserved first and last residue. A D gene is named only where the DNA matches it firmly. Size tells how often a clone was seen (once, few, many) or the class of an expanded clone, and some rows leave it out.

TRBJ1-5 TRBV19 . . CASTKQGVNQPQHF TGTGCCAGTACGAAACAGGGAGTTAATCAGCCCCAGCATTTT
TRBJ1-1 TRBV19 . . CASSIRSLTSLLNTEAFF TGTGCCAGTAGTATAAGGTCCCTGACATCCCTATTGAACACTGAAGCTTTCTTT
TRBJ1-5 TRBV2 . . CASGATSTGQPQHF TGTGCCAGCGGCGCAACTTCGACGGGTCAGCCCCAGCATTTT
TRBJ2-3 TRBV7-8 . . CASSLGRNTDTQYF TGTGCCAGCAGCTTGGGGAGAAACACAGATACGCAGTATTTT
TRBJ2-2 TRBV13 TRBD1 . CASSSPGTGNTNTGELFF TGTGCCAGCAGCTCGCCGGGGACAGGGAACACGAACACCGGGGAGCTGTTTTTT
TRBJ2-7 TRBV13 . . CASSPRRDSYEQYF TGTGCCAGCAGCCCCAGGCGGGACTCCTACGAGCAGTACTTC
TRBJ2-5 TRBV5-4 . . CASRLGGGDQETQYF TGTGCCAGCAGACTGGGCGGCGGGGACCAAGAGACCCAGTACTTC
TRBJ2-1 TRBV6-1 . . CASSEGKSLSYNEQFF TGTGCCAGCAGTGAAGGAAAAAGCCTCTCCTACAATGAGCAGTTCTTC
TRBJ1-2 TRBV5-1 TRBD1 . CASSPTGENYGYTF TGCGCCAGCAGCCCTACAGGGGAGAACTATGGCTACACCTTC
TRBJ1-2 TRBV6-1 . . CASSGQGSYGYTF TGTGCCAGCAGTGGTCAGGGTTCCTATGGCTACACCTTC
TRBJ2-2 TRBV21-1 . . CASSPRTSGSPGELFF TGTGCCAGCAGCCCGCGGACTAGCGGGAGTCCCGGGGAGCTGTTTTTT
TRBJ1-2 TRBV30 TRBD1 . CAWSGGQDFYGYTF TGTGCCTGGAGTGGCGGACAGGACTTCTATGGCTACACCTTC
TRBJ2-7 TRBV6-5 TRBD1 . CASSYYPGQTYEQYF TGTGCCAGCAGTTACTACCCGGGACAGACCTACGAGCAGTACTTC
TRBJ2-7 TRBV7-9 . few CASSLDPGYSYEQYF TGTGCCAGCAGCTTAGATCCAGGGTACTCCTACGAGCAGTACTTC
TRBJ1-2 TRBV6-5 TRBD1 . CASSRQGLYGYTF TGTGCCAGCAGTAGACAGGGGCTCTATGGCTACACCTTC
TRBJ2-2 TRBV6-4 TRBD2 . CASTMTSGRTGELFF TGTGCCAGCACCATGACTAGCGGGAGAACCGGGGAGCTGTTTTTT
TRBJ1-1 TRBV5-1 . . CASSFDSTNTEAFF TGCGCCAGCAGCTTCGACAGCACGAACACTGAAGCTTTCTTT
TRBJ1-1 TRBV6-1 TRBD1 . CASSIGTVAVTEAFF TGTGCCAGCAGTATCGGGACAGTGGCGGTTACTGAAGCTTTCTTT
TRBJ2-7 TRBV12-5 TRBD1 . CASGLGQGWYEQYF TGTGCTAGTGGTTTGGGACAGGGATGGTACGAGCAGTACTTC
TRBJ2-7 TRBV10-3 TRBD1 . CAISDLGQGVYEQYF TGTGCCATCAGTGATTTAGGACAGGGGGTCTACGAGCAGTACTTC
TRBJ1-2 TRBV5-4 . . CASSLALNYGYTF TGTGCCAGCAGCTTGGCCTTAAACTATGGCTACACCTTC
TRBJ1-5 TRBV30 . . CAWALVGFYQPQHF TGTGCCTGGGCCCTCGTCGGGTTTTATCAGCCCCAGCATTTT
TRBJ2-2 TRBV5-1 TRBD1 . CASSLGDREDTGELFF TGCGCCAGCAGCTTGGGGGACAGGGAGGACACCGGGGAGCTGTTTTTT
TRBJ2-1 TRBV20-1 TRBD2 . CSARLAVEQFF TGCAGTGCTAGACTAGCGGTTGAGCAGTTCTTC
TRBJ2-2 TRBV18 TRBD1 . CASSQGQIPTGELFF TGTGCCAGCTCACAGGGACAGATCCCCACCGGGGAGCTGTTTTTT
TRBJ2-1 TRBV7-2 TRBD1 . CASSYWTGLGDEQFF TGTGCCAGCAGCTACTGGACAGGCCTAGGCGATGAGCAGTTCTTC
TRBJ2-2 TRBV9 . . CASSVWQNTGELFF TGTGCCAGCAGCGTATGGCAGAACACCGGGGAGCTGTTTTTT
TRBJ2-7 TRBV11-2 . . CASSIIAGAHEQYF TGTGCCAGCAGCATTATAGCAGGGGCCCACGAGCAGTACTTC
TRBJ1-2 TRBV4-2 . . CASSQEGGAGHGYTF TGTGCCAGCAGCCAAGAAGGGGGGGCAGGGCATGGCTACACCTTC
TRBJ2-2 TRBV19 TRBD2 . CASRTSGGDNTGELFF TGTGCCAGTAGGACTAGCGGGGGAGATAACACCGGGGAGCTGTTTTTT
TRBJ2-7 TRBV6-6 . . CASNRDSNYEQYF TGTGCCAGCAACCGGGACTCAAACTACGAGCAGTACTTC
TRBJ2-1 TRBV9 TRBD2 . CASSVGSGRGDEQFF TGTGCCAGCAGCGTAGGTAGCGGGAGAGGCGATGAGCAGTTCTTC
TRBJ1-1 TRBV29-1 . few CSVAWERKNTEAFF TGCAGCGTCGCGTGGGAGCGCAAGAACACTGAAGCTTTCTTT
TRBJ2-7 TRBV27 . once CASRPDRTYEQYF TGTGCCAGCAGACCCGACAGGACCTACGAGCAGTACTTC
TRBJ2-7 TRBV7-2 . . CASSLGRATYEQYF TGTGCCAGCAGCTTAGGCAGGGCCACCTACGAGCAGTACTTC
TRBJ2-2 TRBV18 . . CASSPLRERTGELFF TGTGCCAGCTCACCTCTGCGGGAACGCACCGGGGAGCTGTTTTTT
TRBJ1-1 TRBV6-5 . few CASSYFRTRDTEAFF TGTGCCAGCAGTTACTTCCGGACCAGGGACACTGAAGCTTTCTTT
TRBJ1-1 TRBV6-1 . . CASSEQGNTEAFF TGTGCCAGCAGTGAACAGGGGAACACTGAAGCTTTCTTT
TRBJ2-5 TRBV7-9 . few CASSRTGQETQYF TGTGCCAGCAGCCGGACGGGACAAGAGACCCAGTACTTC
TRBJ2-2 TRBV2 . . CASMWGSSTGELFF TGTGCCAGCATGTGGGGCAGCTCAACCGGGGAGCTGTTTTTT
TRBJ1-3 TRBV4-3 . . CASSQGLAGNAGNTIYF TGCGCCAGCAGCCAAGGTTTGGCGGGAAACGCTGGAAACACCATATATTTT
TRBJ2-7 TRBV30 TRBD1 . CAWSGTGAVEQYF TGTGCCTGGAGTGGAACAGGGGCGGTCGAGCAGTACTTC
TRBJ1-1 TRBV11-3 . . CASSVGGVNTEAFF TGTGCCAGCAGCGTGGGGGGGGTAAACACTGAAGCTTTCTTT
TRBJ1-2 TRBV5-8 . . CASSETDFSFGYTF TGTGCCAGCAGTGAGACAGACTTCTCTTTCGGCTACACCTTC
TRBJ1-1 TRBV5-1 . once CASRSSKRELTYTEAFF TGCGCCAGCCGAAGCTCAAAGAGGGAGTTGACGTACACTGAAGCTTTCTTT
TRBJ1-2 TRBV2 . few CASSGLGLGYGYTF TGTGCCAGCAGTGGTCTGGGGCTCGGCTATGGCTACACCTTC
TRBJ2-3 TRBV5-1 TRBD1 once CASSRTPGTGMGTDTQYF TGCGCCAGCAGCCGGACTCCCGGGACAGGGATGGGGACAGATACGCAGTATTTT
TRBJ1-2 TRBV5-6 . . CASSLAAAAGGYTF TGTGCCAGCAGCTTGGCCGCGGCAGCGGGGGGCTACACCTTC
TRBJ2-1 TRBV7-9 TRBD2 . CASSPSGGLLSEQFF TGTGCCAGCAGCCCCAGCGGGGGCCTCCTCAGTGAGCAGTTCTTC
TRBJ2-3 TRBV6-1 . few CASSLGAQTDTQYF TGTGCCAGCAGTCTGGGAGCCCAGACAGATACGCAGTATTTT
TRBJ1-4 TRBV7-7 . . CASSDGQPEKLFF TGTGCCAGCAGCGATGGACAGCCTGAAAAACTGTTTTTT
TRBJ1-1 TRBV30 TRBD1 . CAWDRGSPLEAFF TGTGCCTGGGACAGGGGATCTCCCCTTGAAGCTTTCTTT
TRBJ2-7 TRBV7-3 TRBD1 . CASSYGTGDEQYF TGTGCCAGCAGCTACGGGACAGGGGACGAGCAGTACTTC
TRBJ1-2 TRBV18 . medium-sized CASSSPNQGNLYGYTF TGTGCCAGCTCATCCCCGAACCAGGGAAATCTATATGGCTACACCTTC